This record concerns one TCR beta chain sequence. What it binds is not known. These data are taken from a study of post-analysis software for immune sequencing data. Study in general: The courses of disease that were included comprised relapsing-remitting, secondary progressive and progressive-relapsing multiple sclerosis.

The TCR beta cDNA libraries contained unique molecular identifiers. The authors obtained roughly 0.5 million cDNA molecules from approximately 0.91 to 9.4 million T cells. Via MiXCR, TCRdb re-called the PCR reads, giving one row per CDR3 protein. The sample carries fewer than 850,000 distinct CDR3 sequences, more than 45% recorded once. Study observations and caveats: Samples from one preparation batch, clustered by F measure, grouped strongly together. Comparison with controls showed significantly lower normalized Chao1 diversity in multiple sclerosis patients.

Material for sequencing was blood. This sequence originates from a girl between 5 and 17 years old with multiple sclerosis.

The CDR3 DNA is TGTGCCAGCAGCCCGATGACCCCCTACGAGCAGTACTTC. It yields the protein CASSPMTPYEQYF. The chain recombines TRBV7-9 with TRBJ2-7; D is unclear. Trimming shortened V by 5 bases and J by 2 bases, and 10 bases separated the two germline ends. From germline, CDR1 is SEHNR and CDR2 FQNEAQ (reference sequence). This CDR3 comprises 13 residues.